These T cell receptor beta chains were read from a single sample in a study of shared clonotypes between healthy human individuals. The method was immunoSEQ multiplex PCR; TCRdb's version includes in-frame clones alone and lacks a portion of them. The sample has about half a million clones, 79% seen once. Sequenced input: PBMCs. The receptors originated from a woman in her thirties or forties in good health. Some clones in this sample may be carry-over from other donors' samples. Both conserved end residues are part of each CDR3. D genes are given only for firm matches. Where a row states a size, it is once, few, many or the class of an expanded clone; other rows omit it.

v_call	d_call	clone_size	j_call	cdr3_aa	cdr3_nt
TRBV28	-	-	TRBJ2-7	CASSLSGSLHEQYF	TGTGCCAGCAGTTTATCCGGGAGTCTCCACGAGCAGTACTTC
TRBV7-2	-	-	TRBJ2-3	CASSFDQSTVTQYF	TGTGCCAGCAGCTTTGATCAGTCCACAGTTACGCAGTATTTT
TRBV6-4	-	few	TRBJ2-1	CASSDLESSYNEQFF	TGTGCCAGCAGTGACTTGGAGAGCTCCTACAATGAGCAGTTCTTC
TRBV19	TRBD1	-	TRBJ1-2	CASHRGGEYGYTF	TGTGCCAGTCACAGGGGAGGAGAATATGGCTACACCTTC
TRBV6-1	-	few	TRBJ1-5	CASSDQVEGFQPQHF	TGTGCCAGCAGTGATCAGGTGGAGGGGTTTCAGCCCCAGCATTTT
TRBV6-6	-	-	TRBJ1-1	CASSKGRVEDTEAFF	TGTGCCAGCAGCAAGGGGAGGGTTGAGGACACTGAAGCTTTCTTT
TRBV7-9	TRBD1	-	TRBJ1-5	CASSLSDRANQPQHF	TGTGCCAGCAGCCTATCCGACAGGGCCAATCAGCCCCAGCATTTT
TRBV7-9	-	-	TRBJ2-2	CASSPMGSNTGELFF	TGTGCCAGCAGCCCCATGGGTTCCAACACCGGGGAGCTGTTTTTT
TRBV28	TRBD1	-	TRBJ1-5	CASDTGGNQPQHF	TGTGCCAGCGATACAGGGGGAAATCAGCCCCAGCATTTT
TRBV18	TRBD1	-	TRBJ1-1	CASSPQGASPTEAFF	TGTGCCAGCTCACCACAGGGGGCCTCCCCCACTGAAGCTTTCTTT
TRBV5-6	-	-	TRBJ2-5	CASSLLPQVGGETQYF	TGTGCCAGCAGCCTCCTCCCACAGGTTGGTGGAGAGACCCAGTACTTC
TRBV5-1	TRBD2	few	TRBJ2-2	CASSGTASGRFSGELFF	TGCGCCAGCAGCGGGACCGCTAGCGGGAGATTCAGCGGGGAGCTGTTTTTT
TRBV6-6	TRBD2	-	TRBJ2-7	CASTSSGTQAYEQYF	TGTGCCAGCACCTCTAGCGGGACTCAGGCCTACGAGCAGTACTTC
TRBV4-1	-	-	TRBJ2-7	CASSQGTAPSYEQYF	TGCGCCAGCAGCCAAGGGACAGCACCGTCCTACGAGCAGTACTTC
TRBV11-3	-	-	TRBJ2-1	CASSLGTSRDEQFF	TGTGCCAGCAGCTTAGGGACTTCTAGGGATGAGCAGTTCTTC
TRBV5-1	TRBD2	-	TRBJ2-1	CASSLEVVAGDEQFF	TGCGCCAGCAGCTTGGAAGTGGTAGCGGGGGATGAGCAGTTCTTC
TRBV5-1	-	-	TRBJ1-2	CASTQDGANYGYTF	TGCGCCAGCACTCAGGACGGGGCAAACTATGGCTACACCTTC
TRBV27	TRBD1	-	TRBJ1-2	CASSSRDRAYGYTF	TGTGCCAGCAGTTCCCGGGACAGAGCCTATGGCTACACCTTC
TRBV5-4	TRBD2	-	TRBJ2-5	CASSWTSGTEETQYF	TGTGCCAGCAGCTGGACTAGCGGGACGGAAGAGACCCAGTACTTC
TRBV30	-	-	TRBJ2-2	CAWNPSRDRNTGELFF	TGTGCCTGGAACCCTTCCCGGGACCGAAACACCGGGGAGCTGTTTTTT
TRBV7-9	-	-	TRBJ2-7	CASSLTFSYEQYF	TGTGCCAGCAGCTTAACGTTTTCTTACGAGCAGTACTTC
TRBV9	-	-	TRBJ2-1	CASSVEGTSYNEQFF	TGTGCCAGCAGCGTAGAGGGGACGTCGTACAATGAGCAGTTCTTC
TRBV28	TRBD2	-	TRBJ2-1	CASSDSGRGYNEQFF	TGTGCCAGCAGTGATAGCGGGAGGGGTTACAATGAGCAGTTCTTC
TRBV5-1	TRBD2	-	TRBJ2-1	CATGLAQNNEQFF	TGCGCCACCGGACTAGCGCAGAACAATGAGCAGTTCTTC
TRBV30	-	-	TRBJ2-5	CAWSVRGTIGETQYF	TGTGCCTGGAGTGTACGCGGAACGATCGGCGAGACCCAGTACTTC
TRBV10-3	-	few	TRBJ1-1	CAISENPVNTEAFF	TGTGCCATCAGTGAGAATCCAGTGAACACTGAAGCTTTCTTT
TRBV28	-	-	TRBJ2-7	CASRGGGRPYEQYF	TGTGCCAGCAGAGGGGGCGGGAGACCCTACGAGCAGTACTTC
TRBV11-2	-	-	TRBJ2-1	CASSLGGTYNEQFF	TGTGCCAGCAGCTTAGGTGGGACCTACAATGAGCAGTTCTTC
TRBV7-2	-	-	TRBJ1-2	CASSAWDFYAPGQYGYTF	TGTGCCAGCAGCGCATGGGACTTTTATGCACCGGGACAATATGGCTACACCTTC